These T cell receptor beta chains were read from a single sample in a study of T cells expressing NK-cell markers. TCRdb reprocessed the 5' RACE reads and reports one entry per CDR3 protein, with no DNA. This sample's table reports 500,000 or so distinct CDR3 sequences. Sequencing was done on a sample of blood T cells: a sorted CD56 or NKG2C T cell subset, CD4+ or CD8+ T cells, or bulk PBMC T cells (not recorded which). These receptors all come from a man in his late teens or twenties in good health. The CDR3 runs from the conserved cysteine through the conserved F or W. Fields, in order: V gene, J gene, CDR3 protein.

v_call: TRBV5-6; j_call: TRBJ2-1; cdr3_aa: CASSPDRGRANEQFF
v_call: TRBV11-1; j_call: TRBJ2-5; cdr3_aa: CASSPRTSGEETQYF
v_call: TRBV10-3; j_call: TRBJ2-1; cdr3_aa: CAITGEGNNEQFF
v_call: TRBV15; j_call: TRBJ2-3; cdr3_aa: CATSRTSGRRDTQYF
v_call: TRBV12-3/TRBV12-4; j_call: TRBJ2-1; cdr3_aa: CASKRSNEQFF
v_call: TRBV7-6; j_call: TRBJ2-2; cdr3_aa: CASSFLQGVETGELFF
v_call: TRBV7-9; j_call: TRBJ2-1; cdr3_aa: CASSWGTSIGEQFF
v_call: TRBV28; j_call: TRBJ2-6; cdr3_aa: CASSLSSLGQGIFGANVLTF
v_call: TRBV5-6; j_call: TRBJ2-3; cdr3_aa: CASSLSQSTDTQYF
v_call: TRBV10-3; j_call: TRBJ1-5; cdr3_aa: CAISESQGGVNQPQHF
v_call: TRBV12-3/TRBV12-4; j_call: TRBJ1-2; cdr3_aa: CASSARAVGYTF
v_call: TRBV5-6; j_call: TRBJ2-1; cdr3_aa: CASSPGGREVGNEQFF
v_call: TRBV20-1; j_call: TRBJ2-3; cdr3_aa: CSANPRGSGSPDTQYF
v_call: TRBV14; j_call: TRBJ2-7; cdr3_aa: CASSQALATSYEQYF
v_call: TRBV5-1; j_call: TRBJ2-7; cdr3_aa: CASSMGSEAVYEQYF
v_call: TRBV5-4; j_call: TRBJ1-2; cdr3_aa: CASSRGGGDGRYGYTF
v_call: TRBV28; j_call: TRBJ2-1; cdr3_aa: CASRNQKVRDREQFF
v_call: TRBV6-5; j_call: TRBJ2-2; cdr3_aa: CASSYGSGAMAGELFF
v_call: TRBV4-2; j_call: TRBJ2-5; cdr3_aa: CASSPGTAKETQYF
v_call: TRBV9; j_call: TRBJ2-1; cdr3_aa: CASSSVGEGEQFF
v_call: TRBV9; j_call: TRBJ2-2; cdr3_aa: CASSVTGELFF
v_call: TRBV6-5; j_call: TRBJ2-2; cdr3_aa: CASSPRQGVMDGELFF
v_call: TRBV5-5; j_call: TRBJ1-5; cdr3_aa: CASSLGPGTLVQPQHF
v_call: TRBV27; j_call: TRBJ2-5; cdr3_aa: CASSFRRGGETQYF
v_call: TRBV5-1; j_call: TRBJ2-3; cdr3_aa: CASSLGDYTSTDTQYF
v_call: TRBV12-3/TRBV12-4; j_call: TRBJ2-3; cdr3_aa: CASSREDRSGSTDTQYF
v_call: TRBV18; j_call: TRBJ2-3; cdr3_aa: CASSRSRTNNDTQYF
v_call: TRBV6-4; j_call: TRBJ2-5; cdr3_aa: CASSDDHQTQYF
v_call: TRBV5-1; j_call: TRBJ2-7; cdr3_aa: CASSPGTSNSYEQYF
v_call: TRBV7-6; j_call: TRBJ2-7; cdr3_aa: CASSLSGSAYEQYF
v_call: TRBV15; j_call: TRBJ1-1; cdr3_aa: CATSSRGHTEAFF
v_call: TRBV12-3/TRBV12-4; j_call: TRBJ1-2; cdr3_aa: CASSWAVSNYGYTF
v_call: TRBV20-1; j_call: TRBJ1-5; cdr3_aa: CSASPISGRFNQPQHF
v_call: TRBV10-3; j_call: TRBJ2-2; cdr3_aa: CAISEGQGLNTGELFF
v_call: TRBV24-1; j_call: TRBJ2-5; cdr3_aa: CATSEGTSGWETQYF
v_call: TRBV7-2; j_call: TRBJ2-1; cdr3_aa: CASSLERKVYNEQFF
v_call: TRBV9; j_call: TRBJ2-5; cdr3_aa: CASSADPKLTSGREEETQYF
v_call: TRBV29-1; j_call: TRBJ2-5; cdr3_aa: CSVEDIIETQYF
v_call: TRBV20-1; j_call: TRBJ2-3; cdr3_aa: CSGQKRGQVDTQYF
v_call: TRBV10-3; j_call: TRBJ2-3; cdr3_aa: CASGYDRTDTQYF
v_call: TRBV29-1; j_call: TRBJ2-1; cdr3_aa: CSVDTPTSYNEQFF
v_call: TRBV12-3/TRBV12-4; j_call: TRBJ1-5; cdr3_aa: CASSDRGRGQPQHF
v_call: TRBV20-1; j_call: TRBJ2-7; cdr3_aa: CSAISRSGISYEQYF
v_call: TRBV10-3; j_call: TRBJ2-7; cdr3_aa: CAISERVGLADEQYF
v_call: TRBV2; j_call: TRBJ2-1; cdr3_aa: CASSEGGLAGGNEQFF
v_call: TRBV5-1; j_call: TRBJ1-1; cdr3_aa: CASSFGQGGPTEAFF
v_call: TRBV27; j_call: TRBJ2-7; cdr3_aa: CASSIQGSPAEQYF
v_call: TRBV24-1; j_call: TRBJ2-2; cdr3_aa: CATSQQVNTGELFF
v_call: TRBV29-1; j_call: TRBJ2-3; cdr3_aa: CSVVGGPGTSGDTQYF
v_call: TRBV7-8; j_call: TRBJ2-5; cdr3_aa: CASSLWGVQKAETQYF
v_call: TRBV24-1; j_call: TRBJ1-2; cdr3_aa: CATSDALTGNYGYTF